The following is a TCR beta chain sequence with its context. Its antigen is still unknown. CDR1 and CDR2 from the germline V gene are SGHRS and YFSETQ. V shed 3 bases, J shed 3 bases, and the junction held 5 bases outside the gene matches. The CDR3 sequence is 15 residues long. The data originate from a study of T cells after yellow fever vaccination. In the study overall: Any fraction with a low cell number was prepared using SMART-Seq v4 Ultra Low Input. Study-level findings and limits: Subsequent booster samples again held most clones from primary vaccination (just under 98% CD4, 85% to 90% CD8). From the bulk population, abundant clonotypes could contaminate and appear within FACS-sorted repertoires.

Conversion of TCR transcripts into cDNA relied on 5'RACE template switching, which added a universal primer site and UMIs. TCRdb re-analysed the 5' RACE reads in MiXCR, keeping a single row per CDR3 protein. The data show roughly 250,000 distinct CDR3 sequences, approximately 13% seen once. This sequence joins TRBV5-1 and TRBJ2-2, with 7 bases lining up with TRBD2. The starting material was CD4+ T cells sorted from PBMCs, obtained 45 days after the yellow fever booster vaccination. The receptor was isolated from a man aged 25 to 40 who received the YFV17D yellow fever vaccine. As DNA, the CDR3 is TGCGCCAGCAGCTCGGGAGGATTATACACCGGGGAGCTGTTTTTT. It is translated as CASSSGGLYTGELFF.